These 21 T cell receptor beta chains came from one sample sequenced in a study of shared clonotypes between healthy human individuals. Method: immunoSEQ multiplex PCR; TCRdb's copy keeps in-frame clones and lacks some. The repertoire holds approximately 2.4 million clones, with around 95% as singletons. Source material: naive CD4+ T cells sorted from blood. The subset is: CD45RA+ positively selected. Receptors were obtained from a man aged 18 to 30 in good health.

The chain joins TRBV27 to TRBJ1-2, with 7 nucleotides matching TRBD1. This CDR3 has 16 residues. The V and J ends lost 6 bases and 4 bases, in that order; junction bases with no gene match: 14. Germline V lookup: CDR1 MNHEY, CDR2 SMNVEV (reference sequence). The CDR3 sequence is CASRYSPQGGPYGYTF. DNA for the CDR3: TGTGCCAGCAGGTACAGCCCTCAGGGGGGTCCCTATGGCTACACCTTC.

The chain combines TRBV5-1 with TRBJ2-2, with D possibly TRBD1 on 6 matching bases. The germline V and J ends were trimmed by 4 bases and 0 bases, with 10 bases remaining between them. This CDR3 is built from 15 residues. The V gene's germline CDR1 is SGHRS and CDR2 YFSETQ. Here the CDR3 reads CASSQDRTNTGELFF. The CDR3 nucleotides are TGCGCCAGCAGCCAAGACAGGACGAACACCGGGGAGCTGTTTTTT.

V gene TRBV29-1 combines with J gene TRBJ1-6, with 7 positions matching TRBD1. The J segment lost 14 bases and the V segment lost 6 bases, leaving 7 bases of the junction unmatched. CDR1 is SQVTM and CDR2 is ANQGSEA in the germline V gene. This CDR3 has 11 amino acids. The CDR3 region has the DNA TGCAGCGTAGCCACAGGGGCCACCCTCCACTTT. This encodes CSVATGATLHF.

J is TRBJ2-5 and V is TRBV5-4, with a tentative D call TRBD2 (6 bases). Germline V gene lookup returns CDR1 SGHNT and CDR2 YYREEE (reference sequence). The CDR3 runs to 15 residues. Between the trimmed V and J ends, which lost 0 bases and 5 bases, there was a span of 14 bases. The chain's CDR3 is CASSLGSGALETQYF. CDR3 DNA sequence: TGTGCCAGCAGCTTGGGCTCGGGAGCTCTGGAGACCCAGTACTTC. The variable domain in full, completed from reference TRBV5-4 and TRBJ2-5, reads ETGVTQSPTHLIKTRGQQVTLRCSSQSGHNTVSWYQQALGQGPQFIFQYYREEENGRGNFPPRFSGLQFPNYSSELNVNALELDDSALYLCASSLGSGALETQYFGPGTRLLVL.

J is TRBJ2-1 and V is TRBV7-9; tentative D call: TRBD2 (7 bases). V shed 6 bases and J shed 7 bases, with 22 bases lying between them. This CDR3 region has 16 residues. Germline CDR1 reads SEHNR; CDR2 reads FQNEAQ (reference sequence). This CDR3 reads CASSGSGGRITNEQFF. The CDR3 DNA reads TGTGCCAGCAGTGGGTCCGGGGGGCGTATCACAAATGAGCAGTTCTTC.

This clone was counted between two and nine times. The chain has TRBV7-2 and TRBJ1-3; 8 bases agree with TRBD1. CDR3 size: 16 residues. V was pared by 5 bases and J by 0 bases, with 6 bases of the junction left unmatched. The V gene's germline CDR1 is SGHTA and CDR2 FQGNSA. The CDR3 DNA is TGTGCCAGCAGCCCGGGACAGGTTAGCTCTGGAAACACCATATATTTT. Its protein is CASSPGQVSSGNTIYF.

The rearrangement links TRBV28 to TRBJ2-3; no reliable D call. This CDR3 has 11 residues. Germline CDR1 MDHEN, CDR2 SYDVKM. The germline V and J ends were trimmed by 10 bases and 4 bases, with 9 bases remaining between them. The chain's CDR3 is CATNGADTQYF. The CDR3 bases are TGTGCCACCAATGGGGCAGATACGCAGTATTTT.

Only a few counts were recorded for this clone. This chain joins TRBV7-9 and TRBJ1-5; maybe TRBD1 (5 bases). V was trimmed by 5 bases and J by 1 base, leaving 15 bases between them. The CDR3 has 16 amino acids. Looked up from germline, CDR1 is SEHNR and CDR2 is FQNEAQ (reference sequence). For the CDR3, the DNA is TGTGCCAGCAGCATATCCGGGACGACGAGCAATCAGCCCCAGCATTTT. This encodes CASSISGTTSNQPQHF. The complete variable domain, with remaining parts taken from reference TRBV7-9 and TRBJ1-5, reads DTGVSQNPRHKITKRGQNVTFRCDPISEHNRLYWYRQTLGQGPEFLTYFQNEAQLEKSRLLSDRFSAERPKGSFSTLEIQRTEQGDSAMYLCASSISGTTSNQPQHFGDGTRLSIL.

This clone was counted a single time. This CDR3 reads CASSLGGGEANTDTQYF. The CDR3, as DNA: TGTGCCAGCAGCTTGGGAGGGGGGGAGGCCAACACAGATACGCAGTATTTT. V usage is TRBV5-4 and J usage is TRBJ2-3; possible D gene TRBD2, 7 bases. V gave up 0 bases and J gave up 2 bases, with 16 bases separating them. Germline V gene data show CDR1 as SGHNT and CDR2 as YYREEE (reference sequence). CDR3 length: 17 residues.

A few counts support this clone. The chain couples TRBV6-6 to TRBJ1-2; D is undetermined. Germline V gene lookup returns CDR1 MNHNY and CDR2 SVGAGI (reference sequence). This CDR3 is 11 amino acids long. The V end lost 6 bases, the J end lost 11 bases, and 13 bases lay between the germline ends. The CDR3, as DNA: TGTGCCAGCAGCAGTCTCGCTCTGTACACCTTC. Residues: CASSSLALYTF.

The chain links TRBV18 to TRBJ2-1, with 9 positions matching TRBD2. The CDR3 runs 16 residues. The J segment lost 9 bases and the V segment lost 3 bases, leaving 12 bases of the junction unmatched. The germline V gene has CDR1 KGHSH and CDR2 LQKENI. In nucleotides, the CDR3 is TGTGCCAGCTCACCGTTCTCGGGCGGGGGGGCTCCTGAGCAGTTCTTC. This encodes CASSPFSGGGAPEQFF.

This chain joins TRBV5-4 and TRBJ1-5; tentative D call: TRBD1 (6 bases). Trimming took 4 bases from V and 0 from J, leaving 14 bases between them. From germline, CDR1 is SGHNT and CDR2 YYREEE (reference sequence). The CDR3 covers 16 residues. The CDR3 region has the DNA TGTGCCAGCAGCCTCCGGGACACCTATAGCAATCAGCCCCAGCATTTT. Its translation is CASSLRDTYSNQPQHF. The variable domain in full, completed from reference TRBV5-4 and TRBJ1-5, reads ETGVTQSPTHLIKTRGQQVTLRCSSQSGHNTVSWYQQALGQGPQFIFQYYREEENGRGNFPPRFSGLQFPNYSSELNVNALELDDSALYLCASSLRDTYSNQPQHFGDGTRLSIL.

This sequence joins TRBV7-9 and TRBJ1-6; D possibly corresponds to TRBD1 (6 bases). Germline V CDR1 and CDR2: SEHNR, FQNEAQ (reference sequence). Deletions cut 4 bases from V and 7 bases from J, with 14 bases between. The CDR3 runs 15 residues. Written as DNA, the CDR3 is TGTGCCAGCAGCTCCCAGGGGCTGGGGAATTCACCCCTCCACTTT. Encoded protein: CASSSQGLGNSPLHF.

The rearrangement uses TRBV6-5 and TRBJ1-2, with D possibly TRBD1 on 5 matching bases. The ends were cut back, 4 bases at V and 5 bases at J, with 11 bases in the middle. The CDR3 covers 13 residues. Germline V gives CDR1 MNHEY, CDR2 SVGAGI. CDR3: CASSFRDGYGYTF. CDR3 nucleotide sequence: TGTGCCAGCAGTTTCCGGGACGGATATGGCTACACCTTC.

This clone occurred once. The CDR3: CASSKGINQPQHF. The CDR3 region has the DNA TGTGCCAGTAGTAAAGGAATCAATCAGCCCCAGCATTTT. V usage is TRBV19 and J usage is TRBJ1-5, with D unclear. Trimming took 4 bases from V and 3 from J, leaving 7 bases between them. The CDR3 runs 13 residues. Looked up from germline, CDR1 is LNHDA and CDR2 is SQIVND (reference sequence). Together with reference TRBV19 and TRBJ1-5, the CDR3 gives the full variable domain: DGGITQSPKYLFRKEGQNVTLSCEQNLNHDAMYWYRQDPGQGLRLIYYSQIVNDFQKGDIAEGYSVSREKKESFPLTVTSAQKNPTAFYLCASSKGINQPQHFGDGTRLSIL.

In nucleotides, the CDR3 is TGTGCCAGCAGCTCAACCGGGACAGCGAACTATGGCTACACCTTC. It yields the protein CASSSTGTANYGYTF. V usage is TRBV7-9 and J usage is TRBJ1-2; 7 nucleotides align to TRBD1. Germline assignment: CDR1 SEHNR and CDR2 FQNEAQ (reference sequence). The CDR3 loop spans 15 amino acids. J was trimmed by 2 bases and V by 4 bases; bases with no gene match: 7.

The J gene is TRBJ2-1, the V gene TRBV29-1; D uncertain. V lost 3 bases to trimming and J lost 10 bases, with 10 bases between them. Germline CDR1 is SQVTM and CDR2 is ANQGSEA. This CDR3 has 11 amino acids. CDR3 in DNA: TGCAGCGTTGACCTAGGGCGGGAGCAGTTCTTC. Translation gives CSVDLGREQFF.

Comment on this clone: Distinct nucleotide sequences in the sample also encode this CDR3. This chain uses TRBV27 with TRBJ1-6, with 8 bases matching TRBD1. Trimming took 2 bases from V and 10 from J; bases not matched to a gene: 4. Germline CDR1 and CDR2: MNHEY and SMNVEV (reference sequence). The CDR3 is made up of 14 amino acids. The CDR3 spells CASSLGDRGSPLHF. DNA for the CDR3: TGTGCCAGCAGTTTAGGCGACAGGGGATCACCCCTCCACTTT.

The chain recombines TRBV7-9 with TRBJ2-3; D tentatively reads TRBD1 or TRBD2 (6 bases each). Germline-derived CDR1 and CDR2 are SEHNR and FQNEAQ (reference sequence). With 1 base removed from V and 0 bases from J, the gap between germline ends came to 17 bases. There are 18 residues in the CDR3. CDR3 nucleotides: TGTGCCAGCAGCTTAGAGTGGTCGGGGGCCTCTAGCACAGATACGCAGTATTTT. This gives the protein CASSLEWSGASSTDTQYF.

The rearrangement joins TRBV9 to TRBJ1-1; D unclear. This CDR3 spans 13 amino acids. The V gene's germline CDR1 is SGDLS and CDR2 YYNGEE. V was pared by 3 bases and J by 4 bases, with 10 bases between. CDR3: CASSGYMRTEAFF. The CDR3 DNA is TGTGCCAGCAGCGGGTACATGCGCACTGAAGCTTTCTTT.

V gene TRBV5-4 combines with J gene TRBJ2-3; 7 bases fit TRBD2. The ends lost 2 bases at V and 4 bases at J; junction bases unmatched: 4. CDR1 is SGHNT, CDR2 YYREEE, per germline (reference sequence). This CDR3 spans 14 amino acids. Written as DNA, the CDR3 is TGTGCCAGCAGCTTCGGGGGGTTGGCAGATACGCAGTATTTT. This translates into CASSFGGLADTQYF.